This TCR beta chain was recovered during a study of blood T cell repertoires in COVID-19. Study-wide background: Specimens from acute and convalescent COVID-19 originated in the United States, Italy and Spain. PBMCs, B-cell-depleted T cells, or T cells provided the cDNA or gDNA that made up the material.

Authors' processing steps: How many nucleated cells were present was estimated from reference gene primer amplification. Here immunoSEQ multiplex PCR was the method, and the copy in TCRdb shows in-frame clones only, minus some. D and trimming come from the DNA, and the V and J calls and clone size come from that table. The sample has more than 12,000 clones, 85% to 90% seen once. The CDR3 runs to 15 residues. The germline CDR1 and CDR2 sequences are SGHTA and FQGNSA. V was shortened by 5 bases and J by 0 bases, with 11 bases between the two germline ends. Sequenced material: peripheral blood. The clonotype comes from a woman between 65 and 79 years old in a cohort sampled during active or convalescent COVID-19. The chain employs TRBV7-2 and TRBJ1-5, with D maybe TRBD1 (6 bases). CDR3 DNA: TGTGCCAGCAGCATACAGGGTTATAGCAATCAGCCCCAGCATTTT. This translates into CASSIQGYSNQPQHF.